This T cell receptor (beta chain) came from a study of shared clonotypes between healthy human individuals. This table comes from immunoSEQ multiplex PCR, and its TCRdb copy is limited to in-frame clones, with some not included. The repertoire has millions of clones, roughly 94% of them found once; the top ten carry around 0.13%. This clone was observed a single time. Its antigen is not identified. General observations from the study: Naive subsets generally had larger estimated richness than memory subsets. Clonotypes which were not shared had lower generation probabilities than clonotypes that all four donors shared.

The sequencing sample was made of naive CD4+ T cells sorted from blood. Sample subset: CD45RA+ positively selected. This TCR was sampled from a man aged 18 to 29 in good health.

CDR3: CSVVGLAGGPHSYNEQFF. In DNA form, the CDR3 reads TGCAGCGTTGTCGGACTAGCGGGGGGGCCCCACTCCTACAATGAGCAGTTCTTC. The chain has TRBV29-1 and TRBJ2-1; 15 nucleotides agree with TRBD2. The CDR3 loop spans 18 amino acids. Germline V gene sequence: CDR1 SQVTM, CDR2 ANQGSEA. The V segment lost 4 bases and the J segment 0 bases; nucleotides outside the gene matches: 7.